This T cell receptor (beta chain) was sequenced during a study of T cell changes during pregnancy in multiple sclerosis. This CDR3 comprises 14 residues. Looked up from germline, CDR1 is SNHLY and CDR2 is FYNNEI. Trimming shortened V by 7 bases and J by 0 bases, and 10 bases separated the two germline ends. Sequencing used immunoSEQ multiplex PCR; TCRdb keeps in-frame clones, though not all of them. Among 70,000 or so clones listed, 91% were seen once. The chain combines TRBV2 with TRBJ1-5; perhaps TRBD1 as D (6 bases). This specimen consisted of peripheral blood, obtained in the third trimester of pregnancy. This TCR derives from a female donor in good health, enrolled as a control in a pregnancy study. Here the CDR3 reads CASTRTVSNQPQHF. CDR3 DNA: TGTGCCAGCACCCGGACAGTTAGCAATCAGCCCCAGCATTTT.